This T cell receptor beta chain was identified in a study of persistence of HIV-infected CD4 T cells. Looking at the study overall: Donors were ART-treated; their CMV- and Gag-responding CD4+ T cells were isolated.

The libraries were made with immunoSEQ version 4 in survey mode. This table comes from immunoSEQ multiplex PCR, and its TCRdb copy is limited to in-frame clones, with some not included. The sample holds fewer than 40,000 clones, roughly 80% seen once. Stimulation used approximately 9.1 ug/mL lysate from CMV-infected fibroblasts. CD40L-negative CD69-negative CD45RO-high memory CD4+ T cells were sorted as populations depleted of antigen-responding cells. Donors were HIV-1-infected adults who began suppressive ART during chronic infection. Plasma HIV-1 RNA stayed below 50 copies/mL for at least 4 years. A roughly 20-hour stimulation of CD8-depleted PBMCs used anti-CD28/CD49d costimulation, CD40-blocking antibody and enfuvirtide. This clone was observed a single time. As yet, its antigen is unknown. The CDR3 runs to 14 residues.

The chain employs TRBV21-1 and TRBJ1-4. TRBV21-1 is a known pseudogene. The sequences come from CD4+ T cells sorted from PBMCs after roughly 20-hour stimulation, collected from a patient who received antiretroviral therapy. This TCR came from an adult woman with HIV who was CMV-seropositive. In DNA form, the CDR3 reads TGTGCCAGCAGCACAGGGAGGGTCGCAGAAAAACTGTTTTTT. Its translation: CASSTGRVAEKLFF.